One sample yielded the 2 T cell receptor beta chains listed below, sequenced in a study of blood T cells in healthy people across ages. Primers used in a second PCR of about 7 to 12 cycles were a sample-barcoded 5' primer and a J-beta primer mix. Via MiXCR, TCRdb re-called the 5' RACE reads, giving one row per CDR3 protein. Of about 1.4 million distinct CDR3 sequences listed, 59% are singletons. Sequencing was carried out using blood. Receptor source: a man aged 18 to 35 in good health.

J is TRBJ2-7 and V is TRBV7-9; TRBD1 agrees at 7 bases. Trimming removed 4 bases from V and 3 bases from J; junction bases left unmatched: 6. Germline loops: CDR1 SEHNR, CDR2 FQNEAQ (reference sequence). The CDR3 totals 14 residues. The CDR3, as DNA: TGTGCCAGCAGCTCCCTGACAGGGCACTACGAGCAGTACTTC. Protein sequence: CASSSLTGHYEQYF.

CDR3 protein: CASSLRARLMYEQYF. CDR3 bases: TGTGCCAGCAGCTTACGAGCGCGACTTATGTACGAGCAGTACTTC. This chain uses TRBV7-8 with TRBJ2-7; D uncertain. This CDR3 comprises 15 residues. Trimming stripped 2 bases from V and 4 bases from J, with 15 bases between. Germline V gives CDR1 SGHVS, CDR2 FQNEAQ.